The entry below gives a single T cell receptor beta chain sequence along with its context. What it binds is not known. V was clipped by 2 bases and J by 4 bases, with 8 bases between them. CDR1 and CDR2 from the germline V gene are SEHNR and FQNEAQ (reference sequence). The CDR3 runs 13 residues. The method was immunoSEQ multiplex PCR; TCRdb's version includes in-frame clones alone and lacks a portion of them. The table has over 120,000 clones, 89% seen once. The sample originates from a study of T cell responses to AZD1222 COVID-19 vaccine. General study points: Epitopes outside B.1.351 and B.1.1.7 mutated regions reportedly drew nearly half of spike TCRs. None of the repertoires were sampled until the peak T cell response had passed. Dominant at 160-218 and 743-854, vaccine-associated CD4 TCRs also spanned spike. The breadth and depth of Spike-specific TCRs increased once two AZD1222 doses had been given.

The sequence was collected from an adult who received the AZD1222 COVID-19 vaccine. The specimen comprised peripheral blood, sampled 28 days after the second AZD1222 dose. The chain carries TRBV7-9 and TRBJ2-5; D uncertain. Here the CDR3 reads CASSLRSAETQYF. The CDR3 DNA reads as TGTGCCAGCAGCTTACGATCGGCAGAGACCCAGTACTTC.